This T cell receptor (beta chain) was recorded in a study of cytomegalovirus exposure and HLA in healthy donors. Study observations and caveats: Most TCR sequences showed up rarely, but some public TCRs showed up in many donors. Most of the CMV-associated TCR beta chains (in a later analysis) appeared to be HLA-restricted. High sensitivity and specificity were reportedly achieved when the classifier diagnosed cytomegalovirus status.

Sampled while nominally healthy, donors likely had unrecorded immune exposures. Comment on this clone: The antigen remains unidentified.

The primer mix had 60 Vbeta and 13 Jbeta primers. Sequencing used immunoSEQ multiplex PCR; TCRdb keeps in-frame clones, though not all of them. The sample has 150,000 to 200,000 clones, 80% to 90% seen once. CDR3 size: 15 residues. V lost 6 bases, J lost 3 bases, and 15 bases lay in between. In germline, CDR1 is KGHSH, CDR2 LQKENI. Sequencing was performed on PBMCs. This sequence was found in a man between 18 and 29 years old in good health and CMV-seropositive. The chain is built from TRBV18 and TRBJ1-5; the D gene is possibly TRBD1 (5 bases). Here the CDR3 reads CASSNNGGYNQPQHF. The CDR3 nucleotides are TGTGCCAGCTCGAACAACGGGGGTTACAATCAGCCCCAGCATTTT.